These 3 T cell receptor beta chains share one sample of origin, sequenced in a study of shared clonotypes between healthy human individuals. The protocol was immunoSEQ multiplex PCR, while the TCRdb copy is restricted to in-frame clones and leaves out a portion. This sample has approximately 2.4 million clones, with approximately 94% found just once. What was sequenced was naive CD4+ T cells sorted from blood. Subset: CD45RA+ positively selected. These receptors came from a man between 18 and 29 years old in good health.

V gene TRBV9 combines with J gene TRBJ2-3; D not resolved. This CDR3 region has 16 residues. The V gene lost 0 bases and the J gene lost 2 bases, with 13 bases spanning the gap. Germline V CDR1 and CDR2: SGDLS, YYNGEE. CDR3 sequence reads: CASSVGGLHPTDTQYF. DNA for the CDR3: TGTGCCAGCAGCGTAGGTGGGCTCCACCCCACAGATACGCAGTATTTT.

The CDR3: CSVEWPRYYGYTF. The CDR3 bases are TGCAGCGTTGAATGGCCCCGGTATTATGGCTACACCTTC. The chain links TRBV29-1 to TRBJ1-2; D is unresolved. V lost 2 bases and J lost 5, with 12 bases in between. The CDR3 sequence is 13 residues long. Germline CDR1 is SQVTM and CDR2 is ANQGSEA.

The J gene is TRBJ2-7, the V gene TRBV6-6; 11 bases align to TRBD2. Germline V gene data show CDR1 as MNHNY and CDR2 as SVGAGI (reference sequence). Trimming cost V 2 bases and J 5 bases; bases outside gene matches: 2. The CDR3 runs to 14 residues. CDR3 nucleotide sequence: TGTGCCAGCAGTTACAAACTAGCGGGAGACGAGCAGTACTTC. Translated, it gives CASSYKLAGDEQYF.